A few counts support the clone carrying this T cell receptor (beta chain). Its antigen is currently unknown. This specimen belongs to a study of identical twins. General observations from the study: Invariant cells of the MAIT and iNKT types might have partly distorted the zero-insertion analyses.

TCRdb reprocessed the 5' RACE reads via MiXCR and lists one record per CDR3 protein. The sample includes 450,000 or so distinct CDR3 sequences, 14% of them seen just once. CDR3 length equals 18 residues. The V and J ends lost 0 bases and 6 bases respectively, with 22 bases between them. Germline V gene lookup returns CDR1 SGHVS and CDR2 FQNEAQ. No donor was unhealthy or non-Caucasian. This sample was shared with a second study, whose subject was yellow fever vaccine responses in identical twins.

The sequence was obtained from a woman in her late teens or twenties in good health. The sequenced material came from CD4+ T cells sorted from blood. This chain uses TRBV7-8 with TRBJ2-3, with D tentatively TRBD1 or TRBD2 (5 bases each). The CDR3 protein is CASSLASSGTSTRDTQYF. The CDR3 bases are TGTGCCAGCAGCTTAGCGAGTTCGGGGACCTCTACTAGGGATACGCAGTATTTT.